This T cell receptor beta chain was captured by sequencing in a study of T cells in Graves' hyperthyroidism and ophthalmopathy. TCR beta CDR3 regions were amplified from RNA transcripts. With the HTBI primer set, the TCR CDR3 went through a first round of RT-PCR. TCRdb ran MiXCR on the multiplex PCR reads and lists one entry per CDR3 protein. The sample has hundreds of thousands of distinct CDR3 sequences, less than 15% seen once. This clonotype has only a few counts. Germline V gene sequence: CDR1 SGHTA, CDR2 FQGTGA. V was pared by 4 bases and J by 1 base, with 3 bases of the junction left unmatched. The CDR3 totals 16 residues.

The clonotype originates from a woman aged 18-29 years with Graves' hyperthyroidism. The chain combines TRBV7-3 with TRBJ2-3; 12 bases agree with TRBD2. The sequencing input was blood. CDR3 amino acids: CASSSSSGGGTDTQYF. In DNA form, the CDR3 reads TGTGCCAGCAGCTCATCTAGCGGGGGGGGCACAGATACGCAGTATTTT.